Given below is one T cell receptor beta chain in context. V lost 0 bases to trimming and J lost 0 bases; unmatched junction nucleotides: 2. This CDR3 is 16 amino acids long. Germline V lookup: CDR1 SGHRS, CDR2 YFSETQ. The sample is drawn from a study of technical replicates of blood from a handful of donors. The repertoire was sequenced with immunoSEQ multiplex PCR; TCRdb's copy has only in-frame clones and lacks some. The sample has over 55,000 clones; about 95% are singletons. The sequence was obtained from a human donor in good health. Some clones in this sample may be carry-over from other donors' samples. Sequenced material: PBMCs. This chain connects TRBV5-1 to TRBJ2-2, with 7 bases lining up with TRBD1. Here the CDR3 DNA reads TGCGCCAGCAGCTTGGGGACAGGCCCGAACACCGGGGAGCTGTTTTTT. Protein product: CASSLGTGPNTGELFF. Using reference TRBV5-1 and TRBJ2-2 for the parts outside the CDR3, the full variable domain is KAGVTQTPRYLIKTRGQQVTLSCSPISGHRSVSWYQQTPGQGLQFLFEYFSETQRNKGNFPGRFSGRQFSNSRSEMNVSTLELGDSALYLCASSLGTGPNTGELFFGEGSRLTVL.